This TCR beta chain is from a study of radiotherapy plus CTLA-4 blockade in lung cancer. On the study more broadly: Roughly 17% of patients responded objectively, and roughly 31% achieved disease control.

Regarding the study as a whole: TCR clones from tumors expanded in blood after radiotherapy plus ipilimumab.

The CDR3 is 14 residues long. CDR1 SGHRS and CDR2 YFSETQ come from the germline V gene. Trimming took off 1 base at V and 1 base at J, with 9 bases between the two ends. In the case of this clone: Its antigen is undetermined.

Clones were read by immunoSEQ multiplex PCR, and TCRdb kept only the in-frame ones, dropping some. The sample lists tens of thousands of clones; over 55% were seen once. In chemo-refractory metastatic non-small-cell lung cancer, patients got ipilimumab CTLA-4 blockade together with focal radiation. The sample consisted of peripheral blood, taken from a patient treated with radiotherapy plus ipilimumab. The chain couples TRBV5-1 to TRBJ2-7; a possible D gene is TRBD1 (5 bases). This sequence originates from a human donor with non-small cell lung cancer who had stable disease on radiotherapy plus ipilimumab. The CDR3 loop reads CASSLTGVSYEQYF. The CDR3 DNA reads as TGCGCCAGCAGCTTGACAGGCGTTTCCTACGAGCAGTACTTC.